This TCR beta chain derives from a study of cytomegalovirus exposure and HLA in healthy donors. PCR employed 60 Vbeta and 13 Jbeta primers. Repertoires were generated with immunoSEQ multiplex PCR, while TCRdb's copy carries only in-frame clones and drops some. In the table there are about 84,000 clones, 55% to 70% of which are singletons. Germline CDR1 SGDLS, CDR2 YYNGEE. V dropped 0 bases and J dropped 3; count of bases not matched to a gene: 6. The CDR3 spans 15 residues. The V gene is TRBV9, the J gene TRBJ2-7; 7 nucleotides line up with TRBD1. The sequence was collected from a woman between 40 and 50 years old in good health and CMV-seropositive. Material: PBMCs. The CDR3 nucleotides are TGTGCCAGCAGCGTAGATACCGGACAGGACTACGAGCAGTACTTC. This translates into CASSVDTGQDYEQYF.